The count of the clone carrying this T cell receptor (beta chain) is one. The data belong to a study of blood T cell repertoires in COVID-19. The CDR3 has 14 amino acids. Trimming shortened V by 3 bases and J by 3 bases, and 11 bases separated the two germline ends. The V gene's germline CDR1 is LGHNA and CDR2 YNFKEQ. The data were produced by immunoSEQ multiplex PCR, yet TCRdb's version contains in-frame clones alone and is incomplete. The sample contains approximately 140,000 clones, less than 90% of which appear only once. The genes are TRBV4-2 and TRBJ1-1; unclear D gene. The sample taken for sequencing was peripheral blood. This TCR was sampled from a human donor in a cohort sampled during active COVID-19. CDR3 in amino acids: CASSHEIGDTEAFF. In DNA, the CDR3 is TGTGCCAGCAGCCACGAGATCGGGGACACTGAAGCTTTCTTT.